A single sample gave rise to the 25 T cell receptor beta chains below, sequenced in a study of CD8+ T cells in alopecia areata. cDNA serving as the sequencing template came from extracted, reverse transcribed RNA. Profiled with immunoSEQ multiplex PCR; TCRdb holds only in-frame clones, not every one. The repertoire holds 90,000 to 120,000 clones, with 80% to 85% as singletons. Sample treatment: oral pan-JAK inhibitor, 5-10 mg twice daily. The sample consisted of CD8+ T cells sorted from blood, taken at week 24, from a patient treated with tofacitinib. The receptors shown here come from a human donor with alopecia areata.

The chain carries TRBV30 and TRBJ2-5; 7 bases are shared with TRBD2. The CDR3 sequence is 12 residues long. The trim removed 4 bases at V and 9 bases at J, leaving 8 bases unmatched. Germline V lookup: CDR1 GTSNPN, CDR2 SVGIG (reference sequence). CDR3 protein: CAWTSGGGPQYF. The CDR3 bases are TGTGCCTGGACCTCGGGCGGGGGACCCCAGTACTTC.

CDR3 in DNA: TGTGCCAGCAGCCTGAGGGGGTGGACAGGGGGGAGCTCCTACAATGAGCAGTTCTTC. Residues: CASSLRGWTGGSSYNEQFF. The rearrangement uses TRBV2 and TRBJ2-1, with TRBD1 identical over 10 bases. Germline V gives CDR1 SNHLY, CDR2 FYNNEI. V shed 6 bases, J shed 0 bases, and the junction held 14 bases outside the gene matches. This CDR3 has 19 amino acids. The complete variable domain, with remaining parts taken from reference TRBV2 and TRBJ2-1, reads EPEVTQTPSHQVTQMGQEVILRCVPISNHLYFYWYRQILGQKVEFLVSFYNNEISEKSEIFDDQFSVERPDGSNFTLKIRSTKLEDSAMYFCASSLRGWTGGSSYNEQFFGPGTRLTVL.

This CDR3 is CASSQVSRGGYTF. For the CDR3, the DNA is TGCGCCAGCAGTCAAGTCTCCAGGGGTGGCTACACCTTC. The V and J genes are TRBV23-1 and TRBJ1-2; D perhaps matches TRBD1 (6 bases). TRBV23-1 is an ORF, and what it does is uncertain. V was cut by 2 bases and J by 7 bases, with 11 bases left in between. CDR3 length equals 13 residues.

This clone was seen just once. J is TRBJ2-3 and V is TRBV9; 8 bases match TRBD2. CDR3 length: 14 residues. The germline CDR1 and CDR2 sequences are SGDLS and YYNGEE. V dropped 6 bases and J dropped 3; count of bases not matched to a gene: 6. The DNA of the CDR3 is TGTGCCAGCATGGCCGGGGGGGCGACAGATACGCAGTATTTT. It translates to CASMAGGATDTQYF. Filled out from reference TRBV9 and TRBJ2-3, the complete variable domain reads DSGVTQTPKHLITATGQRVTLRCSPRSGDLSVYWYQQSLDQGLQFLIQYYNGEERAKGNILERFSAQQFPDLHSELNLSSLELGDSALYFCASMAGGATDTQYFGPGTRLTVL.

This chain links TRBV27 with TRBJ1-2; TRBD1 matches 7 bases. J was trimmed by 10 bases and V by 8 bases; bases with no gene match: 19. The germline V gene has CDR1 MNHEY and CDR2 SMNVEV (reference sequence). The CDR3 is 15 residues long. CDR3 residues: CASSGTAFLYGDYTF. In DNA, the CDR3 is TGTGCCAGCTCCGGGACAGCCTTTCTCTATGGTGACTACACCTTC.

This clone was observed a single time. This chain connects TRBV13 to TRBJ2-3; weak D call: TRBD2 (6 bases). With 10 bases removed from V and 1 base from J, the gap between germline ends came to 12 bases. Germline values: CDR1 PRHDT, CDR2 FYEKMQ (reference sequence). The CDR3 totals 13 residues. For the CDR3, the DNA is TGTGCCATAGGGGCTAGCGGCACAGATACGCAGTATTTT. It translates to CAIGASGTDTQYF.

The V call is TRBV19, the J call TRBJ2-1; possibly TRBD1 or TRBD2 for D (5 bases each). Germline CDR1 and CDR2: LNHDA and SQIVND (reference sequence). This CDR3 spans 14 amino acids. Trimming removed 4 bases at V and 5 bases at J, with 12 bases between. In nucleotides, the CDR3 is TGTGCCAGTAGTACCGCCGGGGCTCACAATGAGCAGTTCTTC. It translates to CASSTAGAHNEQFF.

V usage is TRBV4-3 and J usage is TRBJ2-1; D not certain. The CDR3 covers 11 residues. The germline V gene has CDR1 LGHNA and CDR2 YSLEER. V shed 8 bases and J shed 5 bases, with 7 bases lying between them. CDR3 sequence (DNA): TGCGCCAGCGGAACCAACAATGAGCAGTTCTTC. Its protein is CASGTNNEQFF.

The rearrangement links TRBV2 to TRBJ1-4, with 10 positions matching TRBD1. Trimming cost V 7 bases and J 7 bases; bases outside gene matches: 9. The V gene's germline CDR1 is SNHLY and CDR2 FYNNEI. The CDR3 is 15 amino acids. The CDR3 coding sequence is TGTGCCAGCAACACGGAAGGGACAGGGGTTGAAAAACTGTTTTTT. Its translation: CASNTEGTGVEKLFF.

The chain employs TRBV7-8 and TRBJ2-7; tentative D call: TRBD1 (6 bases). Trimming removed 5 bases from V and 4 bases from J, with 9 bases in between. Germline V CDR1 and CDR2: SGHVS, FQNEAQ. CDR3 length: 12 residues. CDR3 sequence reads: CASSRQGYEQYF. The DNA of the CDR3 is TGTGCCAGCAGCCGGCAGGGGTACGAGCAGTACTTC. The complete variable domain, with remaining parts taken from reference TRBV7-8 and TRBJ2-7, reads GAGVSQSPRYKVAKRGQDVALRCDPISGHVSLFWYQQALGQGPEFLTYFQNEAQLDKSGLPSDRFFAERPEGSVSTLKIQRTQQEDSAVYLCASSRQGYEQYFGPGTRLTVT.

The V call is TRBV11-1, the J call TRBJ2-5, with 10 positions matching TRBD1. V was clipped by 4 bases and J by 5 bases; unmatched bases: 7. CDR1 is SGHAT and CDR2 is FQDESV in the germline V gene (reference sequence). This CDR3 spans 15 amino acids. CDR3: CASSSPGDRGETQYF. The CDR3 DNA follows: TGTGCCAGCAGCTCCCCCGGGGACAGGGGTGAGACCCAGTACTTC.

The chain carries TRBV25-1 and TRBJ2-5, with unresolved D. The CDR3 loop spans 13 amino acids. Trimming stripped 1 base from V and 1 base from J, with 4 bases between. In germline, CDR1 is MGHDK, CDR2 SYGVNS. The chain's CDR3 is CASSEFGQETQYF. The DNA for the CDR3 is TGTGCCAGCAGTGAATTTGGCCAAGAGACCCAGTACTTC. The complete variable domain, with remaining parts taken from reference TRBV25-1 and TRBJ2-5, reads EADIYQTPRYLVIGTGKKITLECSQTMGHDKMYWYQQDPGMELHLIHYSYGVNSTEKGDLSSESTVSRIRTEHFPLTLESARPSHTSQYLCASSEFGQETQYFGPGTRLLVL.

This rearrangement joins TRBV7-9 to TRBJ2-3; tentatively, D is TRBD1 (5 bases). V lost 0 bases and J lost 2, with 9 bases in between. The CDR3 extends over 15 amino acids. Germline V CDR1 and CDR2: SEHNR, FQNEAQ (reference sequence). CDR3: CASSLARGTTDTQYF. In DNA form, the CDR3 reads TGTGCCAGCAGCTTAGCAAGGGGCACCACAGATACGCAGTATTTT.

This sequence joins TRBV27 and TRBJ2-7; 10 bases map to TRBD2. This CDR3 is 15 amino acids long. The germline V gene has CDR1 MNHEY and CDR2 SMNVEV (reference sequence). Trimming at V came to 6 bases and at J to 0 bases, leaving 5 bases not matched to a gene. Here the CDR3 DNA reads TGTGCCAGCAGACTTAGCGGGGGGAGCTCCTACGAGCAGTACTTC. Amino acid sequence: CASRLSGGSSYEQYF.

The chain employs TRBV11-2 and TRBJ2-7, with TRBD2 identical over 11 bases. J gave up 3 bases and V 4 bases, and 8 bases lay outside the gene matches. Germline V CDR1 and CDR2: SGHAT, FQNNGV. The CDR3 is made up of 16 amino acids. CDR3 nucleotides: TGTGCCAGCAGCTCCACGACTAGCGGGGATGGCTACGAGCAGTACTTC. Amino acids: CASSSTTSGDGYEQYF.

This clone was detected once. Other DNA sequences in this specimen translate into the identical CDR3. The V gene is TRBV19, the J gene TRBJ2-7, with a possible D match to TRBD1 (5 bases). Germline assignment: CDR1 LNHDA and CDR2 SQIVND (reference sequence). The CDR3 consists of 14 residues. The ends were cut back, 1 base at V and 0 bases at J, with 7 bases in the middle. CDR3 nucleotide sequence: TGTGCCAGTAGTATAGGGCAGGGCTCCTACGAGCAGTACTTC. Its translation: CASSIGQGSYEQYF.

The chain combines TRBV4-2 with TRBJ2-5; 11 bases match TRBD2. Germline assignment: CDR1 LGHNA and CDR2 YNFKEQ. Trimming took 2 bases from V and 1 from J; bases not matched to a gene: 3. The CDR3 has 16 amino acids. Written as DNA, the CDR3 is TGTGCCAGCAGCCAAATAGCGGGGGGGGGCCAAGAGACCCAGTACTTC. Its protein product is CASSQIAGGGQETQYF.

The chain uses TRBV6-4 and TRBJ2-2; D call uncertain. CDR3 length: 14 amino acids. V lost 2 bases and J 1 base, leaving 5 bases between the germline ends. CDR1 and CDR2 (germline): MRHNA, SNTAGT. CDR3 protein: CASSDRRNTGELFF. The DNA for the CDR3 is TGTGCCAGCAGTGACAGGAGGAACACCGGGGAGCTGTTTTTT.

The rearrangement joins TRBV29-1 to TRBJ1-2, with a tentative D call TRBD1 (6 bases). The CDR3 has 13 residues. The germline CDR1 and CDR2 sequences are SQVTM and ANQGSEA. Trimming stripped 0 bases from V and 6 bases from J, with 11 bases between. The DNA for the CDR3 is TGCAGCGTTGAAGATAGACCAGGGGATGGCTACACCTTC. This gives the protein CSVEDRPGDGYTF.

The chain is built from TRBV4-3 and TRBJ2-1; 8 bases align to TRBD2. The CDR3 totals 15 residues. V shed 4 bases and J 4 bases; nucleotides not matched to a gene: 6. Germline CDR1 reads LGHNA; CDR2 reads YSLEER. CDR3 loop: CASSLAAGGYNEQFF. CDR3 in DNA: TGCGCCAGCAGCCTCGCGGCGGGGGGTTACAATGAGCAGTTCTTC.

The rearrangement links TRBV5-6 to TRBJ2-7; TRBD1 is a possible D gene (6 bases). Germline V gene data show CDR1 as SGHDT and CDR2 as YYEEEE. This CDR3 comprises 11 residues. V lost 4 bases, J lost 7 bases, and 9 bases lay in between. CDR3 sequence reads: CASSAGTEQYF. CDR3 coding DNA: TGTGCCAGCAGCGCCGGGACAGAGCAGTACTTC.

The table lists this clone with a few counts. V usage is TRBV7-9 and J usage is TRBJ1-1; D unresolved. Germline CDR1 reads SEHNR; CDR2 reads FQNEAQ (reference sequence). The CDR3 contains 12 residues. The V gene lost 2 bases and the J gene lost 1 base, with 2 bases spanning the gap. The CDR3 nucleotides read TGTGCCAGCAGCTTACAGAACACTGAAGCTTTCTTT. It yields the protein CASSLQNTEAFF.

The sample holds one count of this clone. The chain is built from TRBV7-9 and TRBJ1-2, with D unresolved. CDR1 SEHNR and CDR2 FQNEAQ come from the germline V gene (reference sequence). The V and J ends lost 4 bases and 4 bases respectively, with 7 bases between them. CDR3 length equals 12 residues. The CDR3 DNA reads TGTGCCAGCAGCTCGCAAAGCTATGGCTACACCTTC. Its protein product is CASSSQSYGYTF.

CDR3 region: CSEKRDRGDYGYTF. CDR3 DNA sequence: TGCAGCGAAAAACGGGACAGGGGTGACTATGGCTACACCTTC. This chain joins TRBV29-1 and TRBJ1-2; 10 bases fit TRBD1. With V trimmed by 7 bases and J by 3 bases, 8 bases remained unmatched. In germline, CDR1 is SQVTM, CDR2 ANQGSEA. The CDR3 has 14 amino acids.

The chain employs TRBV4-1 and TRBJ2-1; 9 bases line up with TRBD2. The CDR3 runs 14 residues. Losses at the gene ends were 0 bases for V and 12 bases for J; bases not matched to a gene: 6. Per germline, CDR1 MGHRA and CDR2 YSYEKL. CDR3 sequence reads: CASSQEASGAGQFF. The CDR3 DNA sequence: TGCGCCAGCAGCCAAGAAGCTAGCGGGGCTGGGCAGTTCTTC.